This T cell receptor beta chain was observed in a study of primary melanoma T cells and metastatic recurrence. Study details: Primary melanomas here were stage T2 to T4, over 1 mm thick.

General observations from the study: Reportedly, T-cell fraction predicted progression-free survival beyond thickness, ulceration, mitoses, age.

TCRdb keeps only in-frame clones here, not all; method: immunoSEQ multiplex PCR. This table holds 450 to 600 clones, roughly 78% found once. The CDR3 spans 13 residues. Trimming stripped 8 bases from V and 4 bases from J, with 14 bases between. Per the germline V gene, CDR1 is WSHSY and CDR2 is SAAADI. As regards this clone: The antigen is not known.

The clonotype originates from a human donor with melanoma. The gene calls are TRBV10-2 and TRBJ1-1; TRBD1 is a possible D gene (6 bases). Sequencing was done on a sample of melanoma tumor tissue. This CDR3 reads CASQRGGFTEAFF. The DNA for the CDR3 is TGCGCCAGCCAGAGGGGGGGGTTCACTGAAGCTTTCTTT.